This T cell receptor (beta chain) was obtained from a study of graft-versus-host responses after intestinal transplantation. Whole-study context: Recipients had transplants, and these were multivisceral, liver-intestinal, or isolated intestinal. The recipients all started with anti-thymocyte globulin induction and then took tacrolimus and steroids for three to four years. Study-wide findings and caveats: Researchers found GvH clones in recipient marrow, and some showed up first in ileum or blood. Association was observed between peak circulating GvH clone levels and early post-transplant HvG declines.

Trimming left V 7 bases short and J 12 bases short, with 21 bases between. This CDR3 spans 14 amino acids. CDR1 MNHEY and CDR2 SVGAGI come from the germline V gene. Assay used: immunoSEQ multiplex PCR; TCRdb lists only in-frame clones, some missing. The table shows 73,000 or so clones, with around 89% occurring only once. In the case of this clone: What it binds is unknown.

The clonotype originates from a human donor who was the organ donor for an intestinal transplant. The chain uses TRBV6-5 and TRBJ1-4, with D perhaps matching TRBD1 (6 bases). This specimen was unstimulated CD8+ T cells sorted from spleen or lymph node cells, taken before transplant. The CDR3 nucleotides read TGTGCCAGCAATCCGAGACAGGCGTCTGGGGAACTGTTTTTT. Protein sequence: CASNPRQASGELFF.